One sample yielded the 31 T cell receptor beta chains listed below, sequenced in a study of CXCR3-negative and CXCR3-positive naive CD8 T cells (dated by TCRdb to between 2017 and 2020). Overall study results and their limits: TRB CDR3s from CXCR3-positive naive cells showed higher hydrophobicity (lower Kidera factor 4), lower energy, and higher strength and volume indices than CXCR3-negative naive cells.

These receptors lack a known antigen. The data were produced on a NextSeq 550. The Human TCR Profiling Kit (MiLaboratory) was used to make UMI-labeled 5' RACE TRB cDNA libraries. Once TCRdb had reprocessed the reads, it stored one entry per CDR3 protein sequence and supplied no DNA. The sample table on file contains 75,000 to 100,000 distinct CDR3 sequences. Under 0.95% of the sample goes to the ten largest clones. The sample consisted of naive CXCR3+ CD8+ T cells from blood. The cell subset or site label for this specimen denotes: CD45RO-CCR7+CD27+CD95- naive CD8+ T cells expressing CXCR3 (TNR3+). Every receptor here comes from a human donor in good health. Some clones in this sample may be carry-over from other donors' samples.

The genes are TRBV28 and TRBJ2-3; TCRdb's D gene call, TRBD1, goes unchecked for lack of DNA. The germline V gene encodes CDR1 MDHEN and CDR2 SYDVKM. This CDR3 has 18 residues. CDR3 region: CASNPFRAGRTSSDTQYF.

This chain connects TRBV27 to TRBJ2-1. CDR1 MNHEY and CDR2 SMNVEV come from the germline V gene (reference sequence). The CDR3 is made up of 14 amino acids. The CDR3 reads CASADGSSYNEQFF.

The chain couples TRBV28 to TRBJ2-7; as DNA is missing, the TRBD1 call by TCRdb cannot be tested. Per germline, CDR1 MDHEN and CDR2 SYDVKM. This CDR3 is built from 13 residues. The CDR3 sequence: CASKPIGVYEQYF.

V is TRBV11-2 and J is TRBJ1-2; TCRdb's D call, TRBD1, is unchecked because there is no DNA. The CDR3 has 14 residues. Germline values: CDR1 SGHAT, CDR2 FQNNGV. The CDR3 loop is CASSTGVSNYGYTF.

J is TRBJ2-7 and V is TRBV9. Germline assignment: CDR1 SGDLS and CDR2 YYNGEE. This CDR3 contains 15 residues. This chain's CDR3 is CASSPSNSLVYEQYF.

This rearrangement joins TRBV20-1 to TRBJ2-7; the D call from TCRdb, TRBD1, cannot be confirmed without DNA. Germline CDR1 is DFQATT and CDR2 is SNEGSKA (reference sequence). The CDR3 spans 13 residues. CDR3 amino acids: CSATSGNSYEQYF.

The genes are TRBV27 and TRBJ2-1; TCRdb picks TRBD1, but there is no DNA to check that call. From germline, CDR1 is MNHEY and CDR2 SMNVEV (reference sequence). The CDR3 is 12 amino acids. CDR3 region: CASSFPDNEQFF.

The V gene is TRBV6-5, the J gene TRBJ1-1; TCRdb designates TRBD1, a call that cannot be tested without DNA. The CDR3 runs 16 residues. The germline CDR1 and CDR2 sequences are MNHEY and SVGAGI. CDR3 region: CASSRGQGALGTEAFF.

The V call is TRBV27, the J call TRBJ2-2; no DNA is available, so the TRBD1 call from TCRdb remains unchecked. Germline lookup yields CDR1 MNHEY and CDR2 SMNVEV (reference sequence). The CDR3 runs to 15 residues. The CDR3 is CASSENPGDRRELFF.

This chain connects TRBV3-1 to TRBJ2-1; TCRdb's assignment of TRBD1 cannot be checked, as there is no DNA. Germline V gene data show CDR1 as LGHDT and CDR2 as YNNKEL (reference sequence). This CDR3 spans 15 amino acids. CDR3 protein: CASSQDRQGYNKQFF.

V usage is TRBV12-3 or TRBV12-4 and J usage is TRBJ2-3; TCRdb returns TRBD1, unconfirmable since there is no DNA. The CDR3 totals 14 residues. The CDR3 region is CASSTTGQGNTQYF.

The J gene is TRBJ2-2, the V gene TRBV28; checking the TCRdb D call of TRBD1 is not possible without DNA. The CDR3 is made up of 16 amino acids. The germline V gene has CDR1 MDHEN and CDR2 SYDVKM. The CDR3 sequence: CASSTDRLGDTGELFF.

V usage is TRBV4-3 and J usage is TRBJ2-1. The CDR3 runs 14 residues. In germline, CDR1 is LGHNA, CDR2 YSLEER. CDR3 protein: CASSHKRSGFEQFF.

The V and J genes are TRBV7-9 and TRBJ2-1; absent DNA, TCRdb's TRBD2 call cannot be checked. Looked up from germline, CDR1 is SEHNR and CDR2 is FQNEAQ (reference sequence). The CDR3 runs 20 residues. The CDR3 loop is CASSLLTSGRPPSSYNEQFF.

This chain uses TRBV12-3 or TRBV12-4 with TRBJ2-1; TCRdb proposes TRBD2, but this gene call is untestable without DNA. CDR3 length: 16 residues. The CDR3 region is CASSDTFSGGGNEQFF.

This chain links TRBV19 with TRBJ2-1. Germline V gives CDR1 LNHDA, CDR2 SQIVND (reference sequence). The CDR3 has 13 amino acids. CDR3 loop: CARSGSSYNEQFF.

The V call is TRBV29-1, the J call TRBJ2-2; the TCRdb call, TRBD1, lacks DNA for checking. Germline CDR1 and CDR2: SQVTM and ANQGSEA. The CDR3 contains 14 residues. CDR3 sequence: CSVLTGGGTGELFF.

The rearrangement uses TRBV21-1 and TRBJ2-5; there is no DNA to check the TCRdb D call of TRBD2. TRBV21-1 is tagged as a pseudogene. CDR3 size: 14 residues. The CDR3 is CASGQGLPGETQYF.

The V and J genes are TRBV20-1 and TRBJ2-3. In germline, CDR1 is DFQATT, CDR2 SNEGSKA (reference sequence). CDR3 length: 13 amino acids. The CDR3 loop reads CSARDPSTDTQYF.

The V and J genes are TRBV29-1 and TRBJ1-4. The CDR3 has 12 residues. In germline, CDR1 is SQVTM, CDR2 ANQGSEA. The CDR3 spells CSVRGGNEKLFF.

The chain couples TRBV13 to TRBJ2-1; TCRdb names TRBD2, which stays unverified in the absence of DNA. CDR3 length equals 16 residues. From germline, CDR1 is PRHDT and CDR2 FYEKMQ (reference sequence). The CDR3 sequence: CASSLSDLGGEVEQFF.

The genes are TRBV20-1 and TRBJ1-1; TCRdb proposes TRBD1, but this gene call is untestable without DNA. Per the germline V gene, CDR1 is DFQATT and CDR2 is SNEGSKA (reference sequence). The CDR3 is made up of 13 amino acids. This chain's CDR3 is CSALTQGPVVAFF.

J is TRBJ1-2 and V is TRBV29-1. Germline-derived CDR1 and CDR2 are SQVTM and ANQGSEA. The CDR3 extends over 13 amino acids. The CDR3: CSVDGAGTPGYTF. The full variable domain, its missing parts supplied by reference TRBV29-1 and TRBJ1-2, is SAVISQKPSRDICQRGTSLTIQCQVDSQVTMMFWYRQQPGQSLTLIATANQGSEATYESGFVIDKFPISRPNLTFSTLTVSNMSPEDSSIYLCSVDGAGTPGYTFGSGTRLTVV.

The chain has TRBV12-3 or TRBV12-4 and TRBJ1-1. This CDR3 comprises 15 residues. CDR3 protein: CASSLGGGEDTEAFF.

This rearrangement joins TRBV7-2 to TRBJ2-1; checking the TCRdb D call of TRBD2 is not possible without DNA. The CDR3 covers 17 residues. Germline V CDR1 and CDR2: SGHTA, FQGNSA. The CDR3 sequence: CASSLAPGLAVYNEQFF.

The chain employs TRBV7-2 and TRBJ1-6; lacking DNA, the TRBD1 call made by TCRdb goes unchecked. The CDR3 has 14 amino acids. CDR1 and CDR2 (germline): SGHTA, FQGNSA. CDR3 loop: CASSPGPGNSPLHF.

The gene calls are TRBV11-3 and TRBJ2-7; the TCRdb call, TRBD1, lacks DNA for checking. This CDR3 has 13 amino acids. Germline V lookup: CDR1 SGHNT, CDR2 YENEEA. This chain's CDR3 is CASSLDWGYEQYF.

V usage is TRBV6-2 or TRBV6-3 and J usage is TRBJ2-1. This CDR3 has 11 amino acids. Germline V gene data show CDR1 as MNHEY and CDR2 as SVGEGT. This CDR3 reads CATLEINEQFF.

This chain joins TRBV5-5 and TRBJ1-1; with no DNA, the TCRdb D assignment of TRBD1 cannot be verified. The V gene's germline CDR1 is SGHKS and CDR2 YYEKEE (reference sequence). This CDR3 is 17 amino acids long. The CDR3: CASTLAGQGLMNTEAFF.

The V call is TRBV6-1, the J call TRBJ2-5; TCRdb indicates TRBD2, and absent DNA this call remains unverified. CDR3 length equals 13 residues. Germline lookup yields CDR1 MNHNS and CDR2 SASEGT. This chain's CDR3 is CASMDRAGETQYF.

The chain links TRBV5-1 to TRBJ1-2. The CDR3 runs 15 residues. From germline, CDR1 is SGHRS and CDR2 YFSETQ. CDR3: CASKFGPFPNYGYTF.